Shown below are 5 T cell receptor beta chains from a single sample sequenced in a study of cytomegalovirus exposure and HLA in healthy donors (dated by TCRdb to between 2016 and 2019). Libraries came from the immunoSEQ multiplex PCR assay. The multiplex PCR relied on a mix of 60 forward primers for TCR Vbeta segments and 13 reverse primers for TCR Jbeta segments. The source is immuneACCESS, and TCRdb retained only in-frame sequences with V and J called. Part of the clones is not carried over; for the studies checked, unresolved V genes explain less than half of this, and the remainder is unexplained. The sample table shows about 160,000 clones, and 60% to 85% are seen once. 7% of the sample goes to the ten largest clones. The sequenced sample consisted of PBMCs. These receptors all come from a middle-aged woman in good health and CMV-seropositive.

V and J are TRBV19 and TRBJ1-5, with D perhaps TRBD1 (6 bases). The length of the CDR3 is 14 residues. V was clipped by 5 bases and J by 1 base, with 9 bases between them. CDR1 is LNHDA and CDR2 is SQIVND in the germline V gene (reference sequence). The CDR3 DNA is TGTGCCAGTAGTCCAGGGGTGAGCAATCAGCCCCAGCATTTT. Its protein is CASSPGVSNQPQHF. Filled out from reference TRBV19 and TRBJ1-5, the complete variable domain reads DGGITQSPKYLFRKEGQNVTLSCEQNLNHDAMYWYRQDPGQGLRLIYYSQIVNDFQKGDIAEGYSVSREKKESFPLTVTSAQKNPTAFYLCASSPGVSNQPQHFGDGTRLSIL.

This sequence joins TRBV13 and TRBJ1-3; D is uncertain. The germline gives CDR1 PRHDT, CDR2 FYEKMQ (reference sequence). This CDR3 has 14 residues. V lost 2 bases and J 6 bases, leaving 11 bases between the germline ends. The CDR3 bases are TGTGCCAGCAGCTTACGGGGAGATCTAAACACCATATATTTT. Protein: CASSLRGDLNTIYF.

The CDR3 loop reads CGGGANTEAFF. The CDR3 DNA reads TGTGGGGGAGGGGCGAACACTGAAGCTTTCTTT. The V and J genes are TRBV30 and TRBJ1-1; D might be TRBD1 (5 bases). In germline, CDR1 is GTSNPN, CDR2 SVGIG (reference sequence). The CDR3 length is 11 residues.

The chain has TRBV28 and TRBJ1-5; D might be TRBD1 (5 bases). The CDR3 is 16 amino acids. The germline V gene encodes CDR1 MDHEN and CDR2 SYDVKM. V shed 5 bases and J shed 1 base, with 15 bases lying between them. This CDR3 is CASSPGRGGSNQPQHF. Here the CDR3 DNA reads TGTGCCAGCAGTCCCGGGCGGGGGGGAAGCAATCAGCCCCAGCATTTT.

The chain employs TRBV7-3 and TRBJ2-5; TRBD2 matches at 10 bases. The CDR3 consists of 19 residues. V lost 1 base, J lost 3 bases, and 14 bases stayed unmatched. Looked up from germline, CDR1 is SGHTA and CDR2 is FQGTGA. In nucleotides, the CDR3 is TGTGCCAGCAGCTTAAGGCCGGCTAGCGGGGGCTTGATAAAAGAGACCCAGTACTTC. This translates into CASSLRPASGGLIKETQYF.